Shown below are 29 T cell receptor beta chains from a single sample sequenced in a study of T cells in Graves' hyperthyroidism and ophthalmopathy. TCR beta CDR3 regions were amplified from RNA. RT-PCR in the first round (using the HTBI primer set) targeted the TCR CDR3. TCRdb ran MiXCR on the multiplex PCR reads and lists one entry per CDR3 protein. Among some 300,000 distinct CDR3 sequences listed, around a fifth were seen once. Material for sequencing was blood. These receptors came from a man aged 50 or older with Graves' ophthalmopathy.

This clonotype was observed a handful of times. The chain joins TRBV2 to TRBJ2-3; D might be TRBD1 (6 bases). Per germline, CDR1 SNHLY and CDR2 FYNNEI. The CDR3 totals 15 residues. Trimming cost V 6 bases and J 0 bases, with 13 bases left between them. The CDR3 nucleotides are TGTGCCAGCAGCCCCGGGACAATAAGCACAGATACGCAGTATTTT. Its translation: CASSPGTISTDTQYF.

This clonotype was counted between two and nine times. One end of the junction varies from germline; a read error may be responsible. The chain combines TRBV28 with TRBJ2-7; 7 bases fit TRBD1. The CDR3 contains 14 residues. Germline values: CDR1 MDHEN, CDR2 SYDVKM. DNA of the CDR3: TGTGCCGGCAGTCCACTCCGGGACAGATACGAGCAGTACTTC. Amino acid sequence: CAGSPLRDRYEQYF.

This clonotype was seen many times. The CDR3 region has the DNA TGCGCCAGCAACGACCAGGCGACTGTCGATGGCTACACCTTC. Translated: CASNDQATVDGYTF. The gene calls are TRBV5-1 and TRBJ1-2; D remains unclear. Germline assignment: CDR1 SGHRS and CDR2 YFSETQ. This CDR3 is built from 14 residues. Deletions cut 6 bases from V and 6 bases from J, with 18 bases between.

This clonotype was counted at least ten times. The gene calls are TRBV28 and TRBJ2-1; the D is unclear. This CDR3 comprises 13 residues. Germline values: CDR1 MDHEN, CDR2 SYDVKM. With 3 bases removed from V and 6 bases from J, the gap between germline ends came to 9 bases. This CDR3 reads CASSFEVTNEQFF. CDR3 coding DNA: TGTGCCAGCAGTTTTGAGGTCACCAATGAGCAGTTCTTC.

The CDR3 is CASSVGVRGGTDTQYF. The CDR3 DNA sequence: TGTGCCAGCAGCGTAGGAGTCAGGGGGGGCACAGATACGCAGTATTTT. The rearrangement links TRBV9 to TRBJ2-3; D is possibly TRBD1 (7 bases). V was pared by 0 bases and J by 1 base, with 12 bases between. The germline V gene encodes CDR1 SGDLS and CDR2 YYNGEE. The CDR3 has 16 amino acids.

In DNA form, the CDR3 reads TGTGCCAGCAGCCAGCTAGCGGGAGAATCAGATACGCAGTATTTT. Protein sequence: CASSQLAGESDTQYF. This sequence joins TRBV7-9 and TRBJ2-3, with 10 bases that match TRBD2. The germline gives CDR1 SEHNR, CDR2 FQNEAQ (reference sequence). This CDR3 is built from 15 residues. V trimming: 5 bases; J trimming: 4 bases; junction bases outside the gene matches: 6.

The chain employs TRBV4-2 and TRBJ2-5; D tentatively reads TRBD1 or TRBD2 (5 bases each). The germline gives CDR1 LGHNA, CDR2 YNFKEQ. V lost 0 bases, J lost 3 bases, and 14 bases lay in between. This CDR3 spans 16 amino acids. In DNA form, the CDR3 reads TGTGCCAGCAGCCAAGATGTCACCGGGGCAAAAGAGACCCAGTACTTC. Translation gives CASSQDVTGAKETQYF.

This clonotype was seen ten or more times. The V call is TRBV5-1, the J call TRBJ1-4; perhaps TRBD1 as D (6 bases). Trimming cost V 4 bases and J 1 base, with 11 bases left between them. Germline lookup yields CDR1 SGHRS and CDR2 YFSETQ. CDR3 size: 15 residues. The CDR3, as DNA: TGCGCCAGCAGCCAACAGGGAGGAACTAATGAAAAACTGTTTTTT. Encoded protein: CASSQQGGTNEKLFF.

This clonotype has more than one count but fewer than ten. The genes are TRBV24-1 and TRBJ2-5, with D hard to call. The CDR3 contains 14 residues. The V end lost 7 bases, the J end lost 2 bases, and 13 bases lay between the germline ends. CDR1 and CDR2 (germline): KGHDR, SFDVKD. The CDR3 DNA is TGTGCCACCAGCGGAGCCGTTGGGCAAGAGACCCAGTACTTC. It specifies CATSGAVGQETQYF.

The table lists this clonotype with many counts. The gene calls are TRBV20-1 and TRBJ2-1, with 7 positions matching TRBD2. The CDR3 is made up of 14 amino acids. V dropped 1 base and J dropped 9; count of bases not matched to a gene: 9. Germline-derived CDR1 and CDR2 are DFQATT and SNEGSKA (reference sequence). CDR3 sequence (DNA): TGCAGTGCTAGAGGACGGGCGGGAGCGAGTGAGCAGTTCTTC. Its protein is CSARGRAGASEQFF.

In the case of this clonotype: A junction boundary mismatches the germline segment, possibly from a read error. The V and J genes are TRBV24-1 and TRBJ2-2; 8 bases are shared with TRBD2. The CDR3 is 15 amino acids. Germline V gives CDR1 KGHDR, CDR2 SFDVKD. Here the CDR3 DNA reads TGTGCCACCGGCCCAGCGGGAGTGAACGCCGGGGAGCTGTTTTTT. It codes for CATGPAGVNAGELFF.

The chain is built from TRBV6-9 and TRBJ2-7; D tentatively reads TRBD1 or TRBD2 (5 bases each). There are 14 residues in the CDR3. The germline gives CDR1 MNHGY, CDR2 SVAAGI. V lost 4 bases to trimming and J lost 1 base, with 11 bases between them. The CDR3: CASSSGAGSYEQYF. The DNA of the CDR3 is TGTGCCAGCAGTTCCGGGGCAGGATCCTACGAGCAGTACTTC.

There are many counts of this clonotype. The rearrangement uses TRBV6-6 and TRBJ2-1, with 8 bases fitting TRBD1. Germline CDR1 MNHNY, CDR2 SVGAGI (reference sequence). The CDR3 runs to 16 residues. V lost 4 bases to trimming and J lost 7 bases; unmatched junction nucleotides: 12. CDR3 region: CASSSGSGGWWNEQFF. The CDR3, as DNA: TGTGCCAGCAGTTCAGGATCAGGGGGCTGGTGGAATGAGCAGTTCTTC.

This rearrangement joins TRBV19 to TRBJ2-5, with 8 bases aligning to TRBD1. The CDR3 totals 18 residues. Unmatched junction bases numbered 22, after V lost 8 bases and J lost 5 bases. Germline loops: CDR1 LNHDA, CDR2 SQIVND (reference sequence). In nucleotides, the CDR3 is TGTGCCAGTTCCACCACCTTTTTCGGACAGGGTTCGTCGGAGACCCAGTACTTC. Encoded protein: CASSTTFFGQGSSETQYF.

The genes are TRBV18 and TRBJ1-1, with no clear D. The CDR3 runs 15 residues. Germline CDR1 is KGHSH and CDR2 is LQKENI. Trimming left V 3 bases short and J 3 bases short, with 14 bases between. The CDR3 protein is CASSPYTASDTEAFF. CDR3 DNA: TGTGCCAGCTCACCTTACACAGCCTCGGACACTGAAGCTTTCTTT.

This chain links TRBV29-1 with TRBJ1-1; D is undetermined. The V gene's germline CDR1 is SQVTM and CDR2 ANQGSEA. The CDR3 spans 13 residues. The V gene lost 4 bases and the J gene lost 1 base, with 10 bases spanning the gap. The CDR3 reads CSVGEDKNTEAFF. The CDR3 coding sequence is TGCAGCGTTGGAGAGGATAAGAACACTGAAGCTTTCTTT.

This clonotype showed up many times. The J gene is TRBJ2-4, the V gene TRBV20-1, with D tentatively TRBD1 or TRBD2 (5 bases each). The CDR3 is 12 residues long. The germline CDR1 and CDR2 sequences are DFQATT and SNEGSKA (reference sequence). The germline V and J ends were trimmed by 6 bases and 8 bases, with 14 bases remaining between them. The CDR3 region has the DNA TGCAGTGCCGTGGTGAGGGACCACATTCAGTACTTC. As protein: CSAVVRDHIQYF.

This clonotype was seen ten or more times. This chain links TRBV6-1 with TRBJ2-7; D unresolved. V lost 6 bases to trimming and J lost 0 bases, with 12 bases between them. CDR1 MNHNS and CDR2 SASEGT come from the germline V gene. The CDR3 runs 14 residues. CDR3: CASRARVASYEQYF. CDR3 DNA: TGTGCCAGCAGGGCTCGGGTTGCCTCCTACGAGCAGTACTTC.

The chain uses TRBV24-1 and TRBJ2-7, with TRBD2 matching over 8 bases. The V gene's germline CDR1 is KGHDR and CDR2 SFDVKD. This CDR3 has 15 amino acids. Trimming at V came to 5 bases and at J to 2 bases, leaving 7 bases not matched to a gene. The CDR3, as DNA: TGTGCCACCAGTGGAGGGGTAGCGGGGACCTACGAGCAGTACTTC. Protein product: CATSGGVAGTYEQYF.

This clonotype was observed a few times. The V gene is TRBV12-3 or TRBV12-4, the J gene TRBJ2-5; D is unclear. This CDR3 spans 12 amino acids. The V gene lost 6 bases and the J gene lost 12 bases, with 17 bases spanning the gap. The CDR3 coding sequence is TGTGCCAGCAGCATCACCCAGGAAGTAGAGTACTTC. As protein: CASSITQEVEYF.

The sample holds many counts of this clonotype. The rearrangement joins TRBV11-2 to TRBJ2-2, with D possibly being TRBD1 (5 bases). The CDR3 extends over 17 amino acids. Trimming shortened V by 1 base and J by 2 bases, and 14 bases separated the two germline ends. The germline V gene has CDR1 SGHAT and CDR2 FQNNGV. CDR3 in DNA: TGTGCCAGCAGCTTAGCCCCTGACAGCCCAAACACCGGGGAGCTGTTTTTT. Protein: CASSLAPDSPNTGELFF. The entire variable domain, with the rest obtained from reference TRBV11-2 and TRBJ2-2, is as follows: EAGVAQSPRYKIIEKRQSVAFWCNPISGHATLYWYQQILGQGPKLLIQFQNNGVVDDSQLPKDRFSAERLKGVDSTLKIQPAKLEDSAVYLCASSLAPDSPNTGELFFGEGSRLTVL.

This clonotype was detected ten times or more. This chain uses TRBV6-1 with TRBJ1-1, with D unresolved. CDR3 length equals 16 residues. The germline V gene encodes CDR1 MNHNS and CDR2 SASEGT. Deletions cut 5 bases from V and 2 bases from J, with 18 bases between. CDR3 residues: CASSYGLVQRNTEAFF. Written as DNA, the CDR3 is TGTGCCAGCAGTTACGGTCTCGTTCAGCGAAACACTGAAGCTTTCTTT.

This clonotype was found a few times. The chain employs TRBV12-3 or TRBV12-4 and TRBJ2-1; 8 bases map to TRBD2. The CDR3 contains 15 residues. V shed 5 bases and J 5 bases; nucleotides not matched to a gene: 8. This CDR3 is CASSRPGGPHNEQFF. For the CDR3, the DNA is TGTGCCAGCAGTCGTCCGGGAGGGCCCCACAATGAGCAGTTCTTC.

CDR3 protein: CASSLTQTGLDGYTF. The CDR3 DNA reads as TGTGCCAGCAGCTTGACCCAAACGGGCTTGGATGGCTACACCTTC. This rearrangement joins TRBV5-4 to TRBJ1-2, with D uncertain. The CDR3 loop spans 15 amino acids. CDR1 and CDR2 from the germline V gene are SGHNT and YYREEE (reference sequence). The V gene lost 1 base and the J gene lost 6 bases, with 16 bases spanning the gap.

This clonotype has more than one count but fewer than ten. The J gene is TRBJ1-1, the V gene TRBV19; the D is unclear. This CDR3 spans 11 amino acids. CDR1 and CDR2 (germline): LNHDA, SQIVND (reference sequence). The germline V and J ends were trimmed by 7 bases and 5 bases, with 8 bases remaining between them. This CDR3 reads CASKSPTEAFF. DNA of the CDR3: TGTGCCAGTAAGTCCCCTACTGAAGCTTTCTTT.

Many counts were recorded for this clonotype. This chain joins TRBV6-6 and TRBJ2-5; TRBD2 aligns across 8 bases. Germline CDR1 reads MNHNY; CDR2 reads SVGAGI (reference sequence). The length of the CDR3 is 16 residues. J gave up 2 bases and V 0 bases, and 5 bases lay outside the gene matches. CDR3 sequence: CASSYSSGTSQETQYF. CDR3 nucleotides: TGTGCCAGCAGTTACTCGTCCGGGACTAGTCAAGAGACCCAGTACTTC.

The chain employs TRBV28 and TRBJ2-5; D uncertain. V was cut by 2 bases and J by 9 bases, with 10 bases left in between. This CDR3 contains 12 residues. Per germline, CDR1 MDHEN and CDR2 SYDVKM. The DNA for the CDR3 is TGTGCCAGCAGTTTAGTGATCCACGCCCAGTACTTC. It is translated as CASSLVIHAQYF.

To note about this clonotype: Since a much larger clone is just one base distant, this may be a read error. V is TRBV25-1 and J is TRBJ2-1; D is ambiguous. CDR3 length equals 15 residues. The ends were cut back, 2 bases at V and 3 bases at J, with 11 bases in the middle. From germline, CDR1 is MGHDK and CDR2 SYGVNS. In DNA form, the CDR3 reads TGTGCCAGCAGTGAACGGTCGACGAGCTACAATGAGCAGTTCTTC. Amino acids: CASSERSTSYNEQFF.

This clonotype was recorded many times. The V gene is TRBV5-1, the J gene TRBJ2-7; D is tentatively TRBD1 or TRBD2 (5 bases each). Trimming took off 4 bases at V and 6 bases at J, with 14 bases between the two ends. CDR3 length: 13 residues. The germline CDR1 and CDR2 sequences are SGHRS and YFSETQ. The CDR3 bases are TGCGCCAGCAGCAGGGCCAGGGACGGCGAGCAGTACTTC. Translation: CASSRARDGEQYF.